The entry below gives a single T cell receptor beta chain sequence along with its context. In its sample, this clonotype was seen a few times. The specificity of this receptor is unknown. Base-call qualities are not available, and no considerably larger clone is one nucleotide away. This record belongs to a study of blood T cells in healthy people across ages (dated by TCRdb to the mid-2010s). About the full investigation: Template switching captured roughly one uniquely barcoded TCR beta cDNA molecule per two T cells in model experiments. To track age-related changes in TCR beta repertoire diversity, the study relied on deep sequencing normalized with unique cDNA molecular identifiers. Donors were grouped into four age groups: young (average roughly 17 years), middle-aged (39), aged (62) and long-lived (about 82). To avoid experimental bias, donors of different ages were randomly spread across the sequencing lanes. Using the same blood draw, the study looked at two additional independent replicas of 1 million unique cDNA reads for two donors, one aged 18 to 29 and the other aged 80 or older. Overall study results and their limits: Because donor CMV infection status was unknown, age-related changes in expanded clonotypes were potentially confounded. Observed TCR beta diversity per million T cells fell roughly linearly with age, and a significant reduction was already apparent by age around 40. Total diversity estimates from one million sequenced T cells were considered lower bounds and underestimates. Observed TCR beta diversity correlated strongly with the percentage of naive T cells measured by flow cytometry. Compared with the aged group, the long-lived group had more naive CD4+ T cells, fewer expanded clones and increased TCR diversity, a pattern suggesting age selection. Conclusive comparison of naive and antigen-experienced compartments was prevented by the profiling of bulk unsorted PBMCs.

Libraries were built with 5' RACE. The reads were generated on an Illumina HiSeq 2500. A second PCR of about 6 to 11 cycles was run with a J-beta primer mix and a sample-barcoded 5' primer. A unique molecular identifier was introduced onto each TCR beta cDNA molecule by a template-switch 5' adaptor carrying 12 random nucleotides. Each sample yielded at least 3 million CDR3-containing paired-end reads. All of the RNA was converted into first-strand cDNA using the Mint cDNA synthesis kit, with a TRBC-specific oligonucleotide serving as the primer. After uracil-DNA glycosylase treatment, a first 18-cycle PCR used universal primers M1SS and BC2_uni_R on all cDNA. Per the original workflow: Each sample was normalized by randomly selecting 1 million high-quality reads, each carrying a distinct molecular identifier. Instead of being binned into consensus sequences, reads with shared molecular identifiers were discarded. CDR3 identification, clonotype clustering and error correction used MiTCR with a Q25 quality threshold and the strictest error-elimination algorithm. A nonparametric unseen species model with Euler transformation was used to estimate lower-bound total TCR beta diversity. TCRdb reanalyzed the raw reads on its own, using fastp at Q25 for trimming and MiXCR for clone calling, and kept in-frame beta chains. Identical CDR3 protein sequences are pooled into one entry, listed with their most common genes and DNA. The V and J calls and clone size are TCRdb's, not the authors'. Recorded for this sample are 1.5 million to 2 million distinct CDR3 sequences; 49% of them occurred a single time. Less than 2.5% of the sample is in the top ten clones.

The roughly 39 donors, aged about 6 to 95 years, were systemically healthy Caucasian individuals from Russia. Approximately 9 milliliters of peripheral blood were collected from each donor into EDTA-treated Vacutainer tubes. Ficoll-Paque density-gradient centrifugation was used to isolate PBMCs, with at least 6.5 million per sample. Total RNA was extracted from PBMCs with Trizol reagent, with at least 6 micrograms obtained per sample. The percentages of naive CD45RAhigh/CD27high T cells were determined by flow cytometry on a PBMC aliquot from every donor. A distance of 8 bases separates the germline ends of V and J, which lose 3 bases and 1 base respectively. The CDR3 runs 14 residues from the cysteine to the phenylalanine. The only DNA kept is the CDR3, 42 bases in frame from the first base. The germline V gene yields LGHNA for CDR1 and YSLEER for CDR2.

Sequenced sample: blood. The receptor's source is a woman aged 40 to 49 in good health. The chain links TRBV4-3 with TRBJ2-3; the D gene remains uncertain. The DNA is TGCGCCAGCAGCCATCAACTACGCACAGATACGCAGTATTTT. Translated, this gives CASSHQLRTDTQYF.